This T cell receptor (beta chain) was documented in a study of T-cell memory formation after mild COVID-19. The overall study: TCR clusters were largely donor specific.

TCRdb called the 5' RACE reads again in MiXCR, with one record for every CDR3 protein. Among about 560,000 distinct CDR3 sequences listed, 20% to 25% were seen once. The CDR3 is made up of 13 amino acids. The junction had 4 bases not matched to a gene; V was cut back by 4 bases and J by 12 bases. About this clonotype itself: Its target is not known.

The study's findings and limits: There were some responding clones in pre-infection memory, which suggested that cross-reactive memory had joined. Clones shrinking from day 15 to 85 showed even CD4/CD8 mixes; later expanders tilted CD4+.

The TCR sequence derives from an adult woman who had mild COVID-19 (a few samples of this study predate the infection). Cell type and time point are not known. Sequencing used PBMCs or a T cell subset sorted from them (not recorded which). The chain couples TRBV12-3 or TRBV12-4 to TRBJ1-6; the match to TRBD1 covers 9 bases. Here the CDR3 reads CASSSRDRVPLHF. The CDR3 nucleotides read TGTGCCAGCAGTTCCCGGGACAGGGTACCCCTCCACTTT.